This T cell receptor (beta chain) was retrieved from a study of beta chain features in type 1 diabetes. The study's findings and limits: Naive, central memory and regulatory TCRB repertoires appeared more similar among patients than healthy donors. Type 1 diabetes patients showed a moderate but significant shortening of TCRB CDR3s in all four CD4+ subsets. High TCR expression in some cells could lead to their over-representation in cDNA sequencing.

Researchers reported sorting CD4+ naive, central memory, regulatory and stem cell-like memory cells via CD45RO/CCR7/CD25/CD127/CD95/CD27. The study reverse transcribed the entire isolated RNA, so it sequenced expressed TCRB transcripts. Clones were read by immunoSEQ multiplex PCR, and TCRdb kept only the in-frame ones, dropping some. This table holds more than 120,000 clones, about 10% found once. The V and J ends lost 4 bases and 5 bases respectively, with 10 bases between them. The CDR3 loop spans 13 amino acids. Germline CDR1 SGHNT, CDR2 YYREEE (reference sequence). A note on this clone: What it binds is not known.

The sequenced sample consisted of naive CD4+ T cells from blood. The chain recombines TRBV5-4 with TRBJ1-5; D ambiguous. The clonotype originates from a man in his late teens or twenties in good health. The CDR3 spells CASSQSLDQPQHF. The DNA for the CDR3 is TGTGCCAGCAGCCAATCACTAGATCAGCCCCAGCATTTT.